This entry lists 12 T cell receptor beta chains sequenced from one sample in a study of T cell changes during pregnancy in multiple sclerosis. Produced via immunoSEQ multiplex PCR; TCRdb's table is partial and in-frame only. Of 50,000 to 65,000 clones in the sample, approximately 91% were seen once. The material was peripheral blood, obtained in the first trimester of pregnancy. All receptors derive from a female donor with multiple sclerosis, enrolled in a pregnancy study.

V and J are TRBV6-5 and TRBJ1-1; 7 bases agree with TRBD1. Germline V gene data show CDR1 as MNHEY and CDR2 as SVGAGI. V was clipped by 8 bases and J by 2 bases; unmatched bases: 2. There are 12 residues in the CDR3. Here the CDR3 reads CASRDRNTEAFF. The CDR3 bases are TGTGCCAGCCGGGACAGAAACACTGAAGCTTTCTTT.

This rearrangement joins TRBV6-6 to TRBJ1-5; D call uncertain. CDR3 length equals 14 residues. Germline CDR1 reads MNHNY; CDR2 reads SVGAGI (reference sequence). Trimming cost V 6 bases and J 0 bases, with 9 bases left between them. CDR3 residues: CASSIQVSNQPQHF. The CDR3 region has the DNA TGTGCCAGCAGCATACAAGTTAGCAATCAGCCCCAGCATTTT.

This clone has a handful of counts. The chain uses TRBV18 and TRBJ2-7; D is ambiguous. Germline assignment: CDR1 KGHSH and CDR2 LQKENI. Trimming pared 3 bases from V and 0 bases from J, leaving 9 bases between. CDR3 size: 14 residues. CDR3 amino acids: CASSPSYSSYEQYF. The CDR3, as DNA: TGTGCCAGCTCACCCTCTTATTCCTCCTACGAGCAGTACTTC.

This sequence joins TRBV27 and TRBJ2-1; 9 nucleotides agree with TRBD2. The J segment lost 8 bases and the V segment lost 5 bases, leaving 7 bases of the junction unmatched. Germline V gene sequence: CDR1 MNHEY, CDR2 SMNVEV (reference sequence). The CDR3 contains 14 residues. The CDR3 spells CASSPRLAVDEQFF. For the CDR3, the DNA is TGTGCCAGCAGTCCCCGACTAGCGGTGGATGAGCAGTTCTTC.

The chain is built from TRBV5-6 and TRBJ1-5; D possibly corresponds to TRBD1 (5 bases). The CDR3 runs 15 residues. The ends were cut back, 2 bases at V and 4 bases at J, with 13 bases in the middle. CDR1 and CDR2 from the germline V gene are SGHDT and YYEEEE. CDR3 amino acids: CASSLGAQGNQPQHF. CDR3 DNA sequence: TGTGCCAGCAGCTTAGGGGCTCAAGGGAATCAGCCCCAGCATTTT.

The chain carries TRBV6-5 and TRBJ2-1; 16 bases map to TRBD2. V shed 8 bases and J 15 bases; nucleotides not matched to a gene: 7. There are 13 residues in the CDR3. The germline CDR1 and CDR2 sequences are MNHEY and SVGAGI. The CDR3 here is CASSGLAGGPGFF. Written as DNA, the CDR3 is TGTGCCAGCTCGGGACTAGCGGGAGGGCCGGGGTTCTTC.

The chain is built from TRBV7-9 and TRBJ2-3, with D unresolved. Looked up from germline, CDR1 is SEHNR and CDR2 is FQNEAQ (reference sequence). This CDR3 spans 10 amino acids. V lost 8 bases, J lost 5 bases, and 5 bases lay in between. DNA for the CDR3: TGTGCCAGCGGCGGAGATACGCAGTATTTT. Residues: CASGGDTQYF.

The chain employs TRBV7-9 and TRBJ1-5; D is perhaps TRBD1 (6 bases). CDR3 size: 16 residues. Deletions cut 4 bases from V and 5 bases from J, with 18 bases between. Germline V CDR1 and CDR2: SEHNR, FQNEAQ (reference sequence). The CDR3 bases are TGTGCCAGCAGCTCCCCCTTACAGGGAGGGGATCAGCCCCAGCATTTT. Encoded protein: CASSSPLQGGDQPQHF. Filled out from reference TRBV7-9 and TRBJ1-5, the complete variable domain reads DTGVSQNPRHKITKRGQNVTFRCDPISEHNRLYWYRQTLGQGPEFLTYFQNEAQLEKSRLLSDRFSAERPKGSFSTLEIQRTEQGDSAMYLCASSSPLQGGDQPQHFGDGTRLSIL.

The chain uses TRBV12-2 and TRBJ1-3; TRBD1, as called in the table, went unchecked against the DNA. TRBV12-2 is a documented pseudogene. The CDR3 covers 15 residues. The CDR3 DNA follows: TGTGCAAGTCGTCCGGACAAGAGCTCTGGAAACACCATATATTTT. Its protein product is CASRPDKSSGNTIYF.

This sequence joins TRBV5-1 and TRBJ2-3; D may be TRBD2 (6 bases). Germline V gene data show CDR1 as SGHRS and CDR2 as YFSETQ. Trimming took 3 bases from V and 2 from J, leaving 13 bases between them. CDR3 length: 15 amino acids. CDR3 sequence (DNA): TGCGCCAGCAGCTCGGGACTCCCTTTCACAGATACGCAGTATTTT. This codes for CASSSGLPFTDTQYF.

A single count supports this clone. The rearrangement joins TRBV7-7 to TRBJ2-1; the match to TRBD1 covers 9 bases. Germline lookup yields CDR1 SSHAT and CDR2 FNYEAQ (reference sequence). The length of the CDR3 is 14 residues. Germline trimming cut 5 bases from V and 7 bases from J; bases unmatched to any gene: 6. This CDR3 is CASSPDRGGNEQFF. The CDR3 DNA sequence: TGTGCCAGCAGCCCGGACAGGGGAGGAAATGAGCAGTTCTTC.

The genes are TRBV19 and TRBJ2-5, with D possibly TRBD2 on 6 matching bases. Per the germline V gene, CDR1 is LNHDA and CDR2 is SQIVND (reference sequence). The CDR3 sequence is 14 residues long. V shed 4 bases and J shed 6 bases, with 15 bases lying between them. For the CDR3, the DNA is TGTGCCAGTAGTACGGGACTCCCTGGGCAGACCCAGTACTTC. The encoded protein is CASSTGLPGQTQYF. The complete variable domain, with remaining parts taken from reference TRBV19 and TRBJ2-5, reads DGGITQSPKYLFRKEGQNVTLSCEQNLNHDAMYWYRQDPGQGLRLIYYSQIVNDFQKGDIAEGYSVSREKKESFPLTVTSAQKNPTAFYLCASSTGLPGQTQYFGPGTRLLVL.